A single sample gave rise to the 13 T cell receptor beta chains below, sequenced in a study of PD-1 blockade in classical Hodgkin lymphoma. Sequencing was performed with immunoSEQ multiplex PCR; in TCRdb, only in-frame clones are kept and a portion is missing. The sample consists of over 35,000 clones, about three quarters of them appearing once. Each patient's relapse followed autologous stem cell transplantation, and brentuximab vedotin exposure varied. The material was peripheral blood mononuclear cells (PBMCs), obtained before the second cycle of nivolumab. These receptors came from a human donor with classical Hodgkin lymphoma.

The chain couples TRBV9 to TRBJ2-1; TRBD2 agrees at 7 bases. This CDR3 is built from 15 residues. CDR1 and CDR2 (germline): SGDLS, YYNGEE. J gave up 2 bases and V 4 bases, and 6 bases lay outside the gene matches. The CDR3 loop reads CASSSGLETYNEQFF. The CDR3 DNA follows: TGTGCCAGCAGCTCTGGACTAGAGACCTACAATGAGCAGTTCTTC.

This chain links TRBV19 with TRBJ1-3; D ambiguous. The CDR3 is made up of 16 amino acids. Germline V gene lookup returns CDR1 LNHDA and CDR2 SQIVND (reference sequence). Trimming left V 3 bases short and J 1 base short, with 13 bases between. The CDR3 spells CASSILYPDSGNTIYF. CDR3 bases: TGTGCCAGTAGTATTCTCTATCCGGATTCTGGAAACACCATATATTTT.

The chain joins TRBV11-1 to TRBJ1-4; 7 bases are shared with TRBD1. V lost 5 bases, J lost 0 bases, and 9 bases stayed unmatched. Germline V gene data show CDR1 as SGHAT and CDR2 as FQDESV (reference sequence). The length of the CDR3 is 17 residues. The CDR3 nucleotides are TGTGCCAGCAGCCCGAAAGGGGGCGCGGCAACTAATGAAAAACTGTTTTTT. It codes for CASSPKGGAATNEKLFF.

Within the sample, this clone is medium-sized. The J gene is TRBJ1-1, the V gene TRBV19; tentative D call: TRBD1 (5 bases). Deletions cut 3 bases from V and 2 bases from J, with 13 bases between. The CDR3 sequence is 15 residues long. From germline, CDR1 is LNHDA and CDR2 SQIVND (reference sequence). The CDR3 loop is CASSIPFQGNTEAFF. The CDR3 coding sequence is TGTGCCAGTAGTATCCCATTTCAGGGAAACACTGAAGCTTTCTTT.

The chain combines TRBV29-1 with TRBJ1-1; D is possibly TRBD1 (5 bases). The V end was cut by 2 bases, the J end by 1 base, with 14 bases between. The CDR3 is 15 residues long. Germline V gene data show CDR1 as SQVTM and CDR2 as ANQGSEA. CDR3 protein: CSVELAGTGNTEAFF. In DNA form, the CDR3 reads TGCAGCGTTGAATTAGCCGGGACGGGGAACACTGAAGCTTTCTTT.

The chain has TRBV10-3 and TRBJ2-2; weak D call: TRBD2 (6 bases). Per the germline V gene, CDR1 is ENHRY and CDR2 is SYGVKD. The CDR3 is 13 residues long. Trimming shortened V by 4 bases and J by 4 bases, and 7 bases separated the two germline ends. The CDR3 DNA reads TGTGCCATCAGTGCGGGACTCACCGGGGAGCTGTTTTTT. It yields the protein CAISAGLTGELFF.

V usage is TRBV7-3 and J usage is TRBJ2-2; D is unclear. There are 13 residues in the CDR3. Germline values: CDR1 SGHTA, CDR2 FQGTGA. The V gene lost 5 bases and the J gene lost 6 bases, with 10 bases spanning the gap. CDR3: CASSPSAPGELFF. The CDR3 DNA reads as TGTGCCAGCAGCCCCTCTGCCCCCGGGGAGCTGTTTTTT.

The chain couples TRBV19 to TRBJ1-2; 8 positions agree with TRBD1. The CDR3 has 16 amino acids. The germline V gene has CDR1 LNHDA and CDR2 SQIVND (reference sequence). V dropped 4 bases and J dropped 3; count of bases not matched to a gene: 10. CDR3: CASSTWGGQGYYGYTF. In DNA form, the CDR3 reads TGTGCCAGTAGTACTTGGGGCGGACAGGGCTACTATGGCTACACCTTC.

The chain uses TRBV28 and TRBJ1-2; D gene unclear. This CDR3 is 10 amino acids long. V lost 5 bases, J lost 8 bases, and 6 bases lay in between. Germline V gives CDR1 MDHEN, CDR2 SYDVKM. CDR3 sequence reads: CASSGYGYTF. CDR3 nucleotides: TGTGCCAGCAGTGGTTACGGCTACACCTTC.

This chain connects TRBV27 to TRBJ1-4; TRBD1 is a possible D gene (6 bases). CDR3 size: 15 residues. Germline V CDR1 and CDR2: MNHEY, SMNVEV (reference sequence). The V gene lost 4 bases and the J gene lost 12 bases, with 21 bases spanning the gap. DNA for the CDR3: TGTGCCAGCAGTTCCGGGACGGACCCAAGGGGGGAACTGTTTTTT. Translated, it gives CASSSGTDPRGELFF.

The genes are TRBV5-1 and TRBJ1-4, with a tentative D call TRBD1 (5 bases). Trimming removed 0 bases at V and 1 base at J, with 7 bases between. CDR3 size: 15 residues. Germline CDR1 reads SGHRS; CDR2 reads YFSETQ. The CDR3 spells CASSLEGETNEKLFF. CDR3 sequence (DNA): TGCGCCAGCAGCTTGGAAGGGGAAACTAATGAAAAACTGTTTTTT.

The chain employs TRBV9 and TRBJ1-3, with 9 bases identical to TRBD1. The CDR3 contains 14 residues. Germline trimming cut 7 bases from V and 1 base from J; bases unmatched to any gene: 3. Germline CDR1 is SGDLS and CDR2 is YYNGEE. CDR3 DNA sequence: TGTGCCAGCGGGGGGACAGGGTCTGGAAACACCATATATTTT. Translation: CASGGTGSGNTIYF.

The chain joins TRBV6-5 to TRBJ2-2; 8 bases are shared with TRBD2. The CDR3 contains 14 residues. V shed 5 bases and J 14 bases; nucleotides not matched to a gene: 13. Germline CDR1 MNHEY, CDR2 SVGAGI. The CDR3 DNA follows: TGTGCCAGCAGTACTTCAGCGGGAGCCGTTGCACTGTTTTTT. Translated: CASSTSAGAVALFF.